This record concerns one T cell receptor (beta chain) sequence. CDR1 is SGHNT and CDR2 is YYREEE in the germline V gene (reference sequence). The CDR3 loop spans 15 amino acids. V was shortened by 0 bases and J by 0 bases, with 9 bases between the two germline ends. These data originate in a study of memory CD4+ T cells and cytomegalovirus serostatus. The repertoire was sequenced with immunoSEQ multiplex PCR; TCRdb's copy has only in-frame clones and lacks some. The data hold 40,000 or so clones, with about four fifths observed a single time. Single viable CD3+CD4+CD8-CD45RO+ cells were sorted as the memory CD4+ T cells.

Sequencing input: memory CD4+ T cells from blood. The source is an adult in good health and CMV-seronegative. V and J are TRBV5-4 and TRBJ1-1; D is undetermined. CDR3 sequence (DNA): TGTGCCAGCAGCTTGGATTCGGCCATGAACACTGAAGCTTTCTTT. Protein: CASSLDSAMNTEAFF. Based on the CDR3 plus reference TRBV5-4 and TRBJ1-1, the full variable domain is ETGVTQSPTHLIKTRGQQVTLRCSSQSGHNTVSWYQQALGQGPQFIFQYYREEENGRGNFPPRFSGLQFPNYSSELNVNALELDDSALYLCASSLDSAMNTEAFFGQGTRLTVV.